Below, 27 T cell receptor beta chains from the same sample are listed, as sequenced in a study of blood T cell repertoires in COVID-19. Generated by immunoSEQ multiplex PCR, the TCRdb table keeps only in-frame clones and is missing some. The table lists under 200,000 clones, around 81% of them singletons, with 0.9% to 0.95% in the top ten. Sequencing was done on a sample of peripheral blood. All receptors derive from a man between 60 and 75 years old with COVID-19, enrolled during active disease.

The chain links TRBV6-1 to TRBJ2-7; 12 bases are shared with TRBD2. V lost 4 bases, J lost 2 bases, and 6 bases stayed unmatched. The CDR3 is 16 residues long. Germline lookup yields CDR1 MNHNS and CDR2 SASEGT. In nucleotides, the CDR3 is TGTGCCAGCAGTGCACCACTAGCGGGAGGCGCCTACGAGCAGTACTTC. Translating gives CASSAPLAGGAYEQYF.

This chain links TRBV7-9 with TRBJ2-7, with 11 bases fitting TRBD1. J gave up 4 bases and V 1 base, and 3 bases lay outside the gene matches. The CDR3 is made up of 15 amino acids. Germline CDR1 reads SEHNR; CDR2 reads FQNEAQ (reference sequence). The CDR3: CASSLGWDRGYEQYF. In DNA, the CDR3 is TGTGCCAGCAGCTTAGGATGGGACAGGGGGTACGAGCAGTACTTC.

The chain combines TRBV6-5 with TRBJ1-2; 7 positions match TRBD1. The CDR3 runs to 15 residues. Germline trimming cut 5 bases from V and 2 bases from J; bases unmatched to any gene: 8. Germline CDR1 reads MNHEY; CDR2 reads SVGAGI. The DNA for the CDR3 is TGTGCCAGCAGTCTTGCCCCGGGACAGAACTATGGCTACACCTTC. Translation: CASSLAPGQNYGYTF.

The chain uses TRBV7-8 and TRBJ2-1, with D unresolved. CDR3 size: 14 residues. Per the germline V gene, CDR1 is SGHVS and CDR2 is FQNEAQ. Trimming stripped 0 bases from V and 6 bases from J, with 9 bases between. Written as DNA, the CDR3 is TGTGCCAGCAGCTTAGCAACAGTCTCCAATGAGCAGTTCTTC. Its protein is CASSLATVSNEQFF. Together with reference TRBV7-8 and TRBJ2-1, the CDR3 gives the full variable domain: GAGVSQSPRYKVAKRGQDVALRCDPISGHVSLFWYQQALGQGPEFLTYFQNEAQLDKSGLPSDRFFAERPEGSVSTLKIQRTQQEDSAVYLCASSLATVSNEQFFGPGTRLTVL.

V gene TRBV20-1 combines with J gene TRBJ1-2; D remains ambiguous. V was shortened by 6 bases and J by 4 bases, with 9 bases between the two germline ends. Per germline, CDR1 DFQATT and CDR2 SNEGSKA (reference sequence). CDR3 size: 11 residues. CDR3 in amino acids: CSAPEIYGYTF. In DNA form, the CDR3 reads TGCAGTGCGCCGGAGATCTATGGCTACACCTTC.

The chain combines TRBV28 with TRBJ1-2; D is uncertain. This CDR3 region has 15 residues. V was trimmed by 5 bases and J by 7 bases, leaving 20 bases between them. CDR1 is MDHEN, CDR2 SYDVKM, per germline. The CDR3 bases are TGTGCCAGCAGTCCCTTTTATCGAGGGAGGAGTGGCTACACCTTC. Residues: CASSPFYRGRSGYTF.

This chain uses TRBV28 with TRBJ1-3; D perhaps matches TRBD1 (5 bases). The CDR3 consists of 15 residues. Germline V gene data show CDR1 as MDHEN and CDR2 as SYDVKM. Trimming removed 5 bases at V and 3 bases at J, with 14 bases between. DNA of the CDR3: TGTGCCAGCAGTCAGGGCGCCGGACGTGGAAACACCATATATTTT. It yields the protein CASSQGAGRGNTIYF.

The CDR3 spells CASSESSGAWGYTF. The CDR3 DNA sequence: TGCGCCAGCAGTGAGTCAAGCGGGGCTTGGGGCTACACCTTC. The chain combines TRBV10-1 with TRBJ1-2; tentative D call: TRBD1 (5 bases). CDR1 is WNHNN, CDR2 SYGVQD, per germline (reference sequence). Trimming removed 0 bases from V and 8 bases from J, with 13 bases in between. CDR3 length: 14 residues.

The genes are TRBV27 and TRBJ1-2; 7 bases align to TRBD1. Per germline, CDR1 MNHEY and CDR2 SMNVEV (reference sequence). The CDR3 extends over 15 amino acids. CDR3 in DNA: TGTGCGACCAGCAGGGGGGCGGGTTCAAACTATGGCTACACCTTC. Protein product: CATSRGAGSNYGYTF.

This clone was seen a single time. The CDR3 loop reads CASSLQGTYEQYF. The CDR3, as DNA: TGCGCCAGCAGCTTGCAGGGGACCTACGAGCAGTACTTC. The chain combines TRBV5-1 with TRBJ2-7, with D possibly matching TRBD1 (6 bases). The CDR3 is 13 amino acids. Germline CDR1 and CDR2: SGHRS and YFSETQ. V lost 1 base and J lost 2, with 7 bases in between. Based on the CDR3 plus reference TRBV5-1 and TRBJ2-7, the full variable domain is KAGVTQTPRYLIKTRGQQVTLSCSPISGHRSVSWYQQTPGQGLQFLFEYFSETQRNKGNFPGRFSGRQFSNSRSEMNVSTLELGDSALYLCASSLQGTYEQYFGPGTRLTVT.

The CDR3 sequence: CASSLAVRRGAELFF. Here the CDR3 DNA reads TGTGCCAGCAGCTTGGCCGTCAGGCGGGGGGCTGAGCTGTTTTTT. This chain links TRBV5-6 with TRBJ2-2, with 8 positions matching TRBD2. Germline CDR1 SGHDT, CDR2 YYEEEE. The CDR3 extends over 15 amino acids. Trimming cost V 0 bases and J 11 bases; bases outside gene matches: 9. The entire variable domain, with the rest obtained from reference TRBV5-6 and TRBJ2-2, is as follows: DAGVTQSPTHLIKTRGQQVTLRCSPKSGHDTVSWYQQALGQGPQFIFQYYEEEERQRGNFPDRFSGHQFPNYSSELNVNALLLGDSALYLCASSLAVRRGAELFFGEGSRLTVL.

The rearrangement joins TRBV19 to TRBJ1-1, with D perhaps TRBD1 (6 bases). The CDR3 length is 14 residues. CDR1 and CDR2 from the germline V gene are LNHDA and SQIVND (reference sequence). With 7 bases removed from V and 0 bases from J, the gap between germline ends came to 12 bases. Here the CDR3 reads CASTQGHMNTEAFF. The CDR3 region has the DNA TGTGCCAGTACCCAGGGACATATGAACACTGAAGCTTTCTTT.

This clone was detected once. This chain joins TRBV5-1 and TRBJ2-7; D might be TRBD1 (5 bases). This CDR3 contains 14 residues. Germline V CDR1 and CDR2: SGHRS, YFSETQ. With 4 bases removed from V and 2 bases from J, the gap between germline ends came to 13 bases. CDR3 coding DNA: TGCGCCAGCAGCCCCTCCGGACAAACCTACGAGCAGTACTTC. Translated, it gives CASSPSGQTYEQYF.

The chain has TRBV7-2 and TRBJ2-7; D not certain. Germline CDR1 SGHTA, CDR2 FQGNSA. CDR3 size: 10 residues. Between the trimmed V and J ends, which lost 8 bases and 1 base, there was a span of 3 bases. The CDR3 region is CASASYEQYF. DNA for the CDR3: TGTGCCAGCGCGTCCTACGAGCAGTACTTC. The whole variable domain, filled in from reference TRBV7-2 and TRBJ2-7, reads GAGVSQSPSNKVTEKGKDVELRCDPISGHTALYWYRQSLGQGLEFLIYFQGNSAPDKSGLPSDRFSAERTGGSVSTLTIQRTQQEDSAVYLCASASYEQYFGPGTRLTVT.

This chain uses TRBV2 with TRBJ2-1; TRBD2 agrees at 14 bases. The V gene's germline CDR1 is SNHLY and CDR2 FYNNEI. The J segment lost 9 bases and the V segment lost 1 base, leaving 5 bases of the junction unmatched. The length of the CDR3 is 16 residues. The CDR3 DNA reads TGTGCCAGCAGTGAAGGACTAGCGGGAGGGCTCGCTGAGCAGTTCTTC. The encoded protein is CASSEGLAGGLAEQFF.

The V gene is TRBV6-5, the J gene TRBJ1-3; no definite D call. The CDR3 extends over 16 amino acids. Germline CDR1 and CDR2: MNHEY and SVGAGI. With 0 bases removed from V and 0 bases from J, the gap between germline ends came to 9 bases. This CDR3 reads CASSYSRRTSGNTIYF. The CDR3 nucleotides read TGTGCCAGCAGTTACTCGCGCCGTACCTCTGGAAACACCATATATTTT.

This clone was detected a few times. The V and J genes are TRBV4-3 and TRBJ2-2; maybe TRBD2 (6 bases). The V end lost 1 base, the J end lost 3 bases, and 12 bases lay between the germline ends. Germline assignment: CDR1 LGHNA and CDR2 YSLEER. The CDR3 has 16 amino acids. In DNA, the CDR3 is TGCGCCAGCAGCCAAGGGAGGGGCACGGACACCGGGGAGCTGTTTTTT. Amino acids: CASSQGRGTDTGELFF.

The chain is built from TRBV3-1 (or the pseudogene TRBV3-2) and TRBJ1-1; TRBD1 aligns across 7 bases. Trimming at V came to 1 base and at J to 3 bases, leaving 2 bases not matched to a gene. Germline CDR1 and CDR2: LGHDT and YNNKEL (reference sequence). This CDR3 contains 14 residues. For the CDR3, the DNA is TGTGCCAGCAGCCAAGTAGGACAGGACACTGAAGCTTTCTTT. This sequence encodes CASSQVGQDTEAFF.

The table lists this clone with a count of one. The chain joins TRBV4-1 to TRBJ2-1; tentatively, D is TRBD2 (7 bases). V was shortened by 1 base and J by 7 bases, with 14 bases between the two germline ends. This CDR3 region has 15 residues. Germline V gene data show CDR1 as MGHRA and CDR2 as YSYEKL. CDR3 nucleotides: TGCGCCAGCAGCCAAGGGAGGGGGAGGGTTAATGAGCAGTTCTTC. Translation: CASSQGRGRVNEQFF.

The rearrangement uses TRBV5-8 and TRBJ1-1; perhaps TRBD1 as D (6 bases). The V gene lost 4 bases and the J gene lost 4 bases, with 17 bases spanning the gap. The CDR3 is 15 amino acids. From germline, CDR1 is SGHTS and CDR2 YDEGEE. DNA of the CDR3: TGTGCCAGCAGCCAGAGACAGGAGAGGGGCACTGAAGCTTTCTTT. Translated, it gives CASSQRQERGTEAFF.

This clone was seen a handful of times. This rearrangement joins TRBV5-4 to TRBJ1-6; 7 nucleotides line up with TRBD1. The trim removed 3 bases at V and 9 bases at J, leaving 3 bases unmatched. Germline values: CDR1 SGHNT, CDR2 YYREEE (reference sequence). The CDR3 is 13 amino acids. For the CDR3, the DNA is TGTGCCAGCAGCTGGGACAGTCCTTCACCCCTCCACTTT. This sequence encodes CASSWDSPSPLHF.

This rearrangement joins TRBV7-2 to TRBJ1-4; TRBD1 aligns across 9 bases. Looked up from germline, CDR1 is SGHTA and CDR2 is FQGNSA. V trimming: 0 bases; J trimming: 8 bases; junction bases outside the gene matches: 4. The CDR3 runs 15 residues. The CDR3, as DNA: TGTGCCAGCAGCTTAGCGTTAGGGACAGGGGAAAAACTGTTTTTT. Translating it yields CASSLALGTGEKLFF. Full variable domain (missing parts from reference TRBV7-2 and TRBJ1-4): GAGVSQSPSNKVTEKGKDVELRCDPISGHTALYWYRQSLGQGLEFLIYFQGNSAPDKSGLPSDRFSAERTGGSVSTLTIQRTQQEDSAVYLCASSLALGTGEKLFFGSGTQLSVL.

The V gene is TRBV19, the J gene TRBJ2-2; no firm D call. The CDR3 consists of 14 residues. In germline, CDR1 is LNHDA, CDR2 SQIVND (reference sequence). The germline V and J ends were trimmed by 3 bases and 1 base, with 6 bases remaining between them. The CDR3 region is CASSIGRNTGELFF. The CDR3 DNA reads TGTGCCAGTAGTATTGGGCGGAACACCGGGGAGCTGTTTTTT.

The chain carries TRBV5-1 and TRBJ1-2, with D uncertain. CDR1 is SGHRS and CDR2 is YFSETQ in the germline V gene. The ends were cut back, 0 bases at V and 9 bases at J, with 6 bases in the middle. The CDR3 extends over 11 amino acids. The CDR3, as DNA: TGCGCCAGCAGCTTGGGAGAACGCTACACCTTC. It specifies CASSLGERYTF.

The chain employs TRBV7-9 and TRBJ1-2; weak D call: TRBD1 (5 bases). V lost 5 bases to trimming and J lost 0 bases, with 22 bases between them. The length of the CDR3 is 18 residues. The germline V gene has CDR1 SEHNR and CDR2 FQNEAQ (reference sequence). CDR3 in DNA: TGTGCCAGCAGCGCCGGGGGGAGCAGGTCGAATCCTAACTATGGCTACACCTTC. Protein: CASSAGGSRSNPNYGYTF.

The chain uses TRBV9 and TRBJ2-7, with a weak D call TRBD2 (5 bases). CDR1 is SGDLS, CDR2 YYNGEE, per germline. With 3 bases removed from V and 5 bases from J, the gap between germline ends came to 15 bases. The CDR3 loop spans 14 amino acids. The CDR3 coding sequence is TGTGCCAGCAGCGCGGTTCATGAGGGTAACGAGCAGTACTTC. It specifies CASSAVHEGNEQYF.

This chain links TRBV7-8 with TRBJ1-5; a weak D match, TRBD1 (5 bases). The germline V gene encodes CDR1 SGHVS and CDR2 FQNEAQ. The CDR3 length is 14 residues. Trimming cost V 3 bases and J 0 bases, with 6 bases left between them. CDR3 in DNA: TGTGCCAGCAGCTTTAGGGGTAGCAATCAGCCCCAGCATTTT. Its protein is CASSFRGSNQPQHF.